Included here is one T cell receptor (beta chain) sequence, with context. This table comes from immunoSEQ multiplex PCR, and its TCRdb copy is limited to in-frame clones, with some not included. The table records over 150,000 clones, around 80% of them present only once. Germline assignment: CDR1 SEHNR and CDR2 FQNEAQ (reference sequence). The CDR3 totals 14 residues. Trimming took 5 bases from V and 9 from J; bases not matched to a gene: 7. The data are from a study of blood T cell repertoires in COVID-19. The V call is TRBV7-9, the J call TRBJ2-1; 10 bases fit TRBD2. The sample taken for sequencing was PBMCs or T cells enriched from blood (not recorded which). The TCR sequence derives from a woman between 70 and 85 years old in a cohort exposed to, infected with or recovered from COVID-19 (not recorded which). The CDR3 loop reads CASSASSGSVEQFF. The CDR3 nucleotides read TGTGCCAGCAGCGCGTCTAGCGGGAGCGTTGAGCAGTTCTTC. Complete variable domain (other parts from reference TRBV7-9 and TRBJ2-1): DTGVSQNPRHKITKRGQNVTFRCDPISEHNRLYWYRQTLGQGPEFLTYFQNEAQLEKSRLLSDRFSAERPKGSFSTLEIQRTEQGDSAMYLCASSASSGSVEQFFGPGTRLTVL.